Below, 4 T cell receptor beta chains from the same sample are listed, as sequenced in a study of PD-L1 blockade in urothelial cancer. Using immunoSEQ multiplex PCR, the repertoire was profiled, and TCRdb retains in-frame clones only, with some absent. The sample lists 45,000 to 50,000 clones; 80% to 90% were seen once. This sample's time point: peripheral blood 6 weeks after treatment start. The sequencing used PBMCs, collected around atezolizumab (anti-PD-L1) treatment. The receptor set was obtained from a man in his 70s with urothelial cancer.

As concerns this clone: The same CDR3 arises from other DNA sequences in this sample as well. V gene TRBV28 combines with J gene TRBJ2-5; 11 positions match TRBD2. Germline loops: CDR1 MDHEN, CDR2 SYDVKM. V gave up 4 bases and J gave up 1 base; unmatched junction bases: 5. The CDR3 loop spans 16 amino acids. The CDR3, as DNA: TGTGCCAGCAGTTCCCCGGGACTAGCGGTCCAAGAGACCCAGTACTTC. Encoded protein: CASSSPGLAVQETQYF.

In nucleotides, the CDR3 is TGTGCCAGCAGTGAAGTGGGCAGTAAGGAATGGGACAATGAGCAGTTCTTC. This gives the protein CASSEVGSKEWDNEQFF. V is TRBV6-1 and J is TRBJ2-1; the D is unclear. CDR3 length: 17 residues. V was clipped by 1 base and J by 5 bases, with 18 bases between them. Germline CDR1 is MNHNS and CDR2 is SASEGT.

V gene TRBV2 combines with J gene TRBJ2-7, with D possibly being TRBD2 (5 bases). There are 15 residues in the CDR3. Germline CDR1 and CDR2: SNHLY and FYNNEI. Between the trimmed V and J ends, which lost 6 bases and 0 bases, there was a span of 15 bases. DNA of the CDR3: TGTGCCAGCAGGAATCTAGCTTCTTCCTCCTACGAGCAGTACTTC. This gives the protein CASRNLASSSYEQYF. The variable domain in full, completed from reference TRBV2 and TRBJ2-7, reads EPEVTQTPSHQVTQMGQEVILRCVPISNHLYFYWYRQILGQKVEFLVSFYNNEISEKSEIFDDQFSVERPDGSNFTLKIRSTKLEDSAMYFCASRNLASSSYEQYFGPGTRLTVT.

The CDR3 DNA reads as TGTGCCAGCAAAAAAAGCGGGATTGATGAGCAGTTCTTC. Translated: CASKKSGIDEQFF. V gene TRBV6-1 combines with J gene TRBJ2-1; 7 positions agree with TRBD2. Germline V gives CDR1 MNHNS, CDR2 SASEGT. CDR3 length: 13 residues. Unmatched junction bases numbered 8, after V lost 7 bases and J lost 8 bases.